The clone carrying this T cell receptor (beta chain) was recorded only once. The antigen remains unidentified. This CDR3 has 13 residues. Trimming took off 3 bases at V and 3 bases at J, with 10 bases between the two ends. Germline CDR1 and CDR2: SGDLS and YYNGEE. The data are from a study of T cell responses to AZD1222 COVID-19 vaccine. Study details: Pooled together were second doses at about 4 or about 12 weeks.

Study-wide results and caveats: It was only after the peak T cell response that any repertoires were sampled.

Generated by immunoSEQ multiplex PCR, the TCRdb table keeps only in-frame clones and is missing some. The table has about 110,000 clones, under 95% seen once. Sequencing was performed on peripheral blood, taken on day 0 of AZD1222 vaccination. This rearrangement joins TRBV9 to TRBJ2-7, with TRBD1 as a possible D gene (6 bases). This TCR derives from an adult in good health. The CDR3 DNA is TGTGCCAGCAGCGCGGGACATAACTACGAGCAGTACTTC. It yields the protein CASSAGHNYEQYF.